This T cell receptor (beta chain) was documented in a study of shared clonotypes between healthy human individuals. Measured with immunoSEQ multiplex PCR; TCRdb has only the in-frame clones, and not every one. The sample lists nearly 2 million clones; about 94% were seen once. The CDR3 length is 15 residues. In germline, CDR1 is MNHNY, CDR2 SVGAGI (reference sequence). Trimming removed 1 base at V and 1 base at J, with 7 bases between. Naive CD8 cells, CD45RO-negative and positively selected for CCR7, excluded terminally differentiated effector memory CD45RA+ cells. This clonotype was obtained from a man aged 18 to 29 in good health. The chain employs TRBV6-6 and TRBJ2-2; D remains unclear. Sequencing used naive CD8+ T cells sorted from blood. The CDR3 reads CASSYWQMNTGELFF. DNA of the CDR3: TGTGCCAGCAGTTACTGGCAGATGAACACCGGGGAGCTGTTTTTT.